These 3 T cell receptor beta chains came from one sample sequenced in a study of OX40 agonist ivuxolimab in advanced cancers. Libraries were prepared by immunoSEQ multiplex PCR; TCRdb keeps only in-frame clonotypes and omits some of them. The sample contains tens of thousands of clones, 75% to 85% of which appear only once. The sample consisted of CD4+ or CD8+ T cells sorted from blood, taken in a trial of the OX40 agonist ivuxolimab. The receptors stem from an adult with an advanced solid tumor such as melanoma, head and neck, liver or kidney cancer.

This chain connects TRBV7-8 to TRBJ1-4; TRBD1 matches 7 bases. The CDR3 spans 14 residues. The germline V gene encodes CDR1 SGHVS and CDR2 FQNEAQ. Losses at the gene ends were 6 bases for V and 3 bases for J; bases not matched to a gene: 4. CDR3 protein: CASSWDRANEKLFF. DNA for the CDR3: TGTGCCAGCAGTTGGGACAGAGCTAATGAAAAACTGTTTTTT.

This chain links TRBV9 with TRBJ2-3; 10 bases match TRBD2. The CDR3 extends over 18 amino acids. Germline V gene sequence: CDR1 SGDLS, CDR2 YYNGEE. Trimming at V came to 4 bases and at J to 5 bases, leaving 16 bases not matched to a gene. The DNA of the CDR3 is TGTGCCAGCAGCCCCGGGCCAGCGGGGGGGCCCCGTGGAGATACGCAGTATTTT. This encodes CASSPGPAGGPRGDTQYF. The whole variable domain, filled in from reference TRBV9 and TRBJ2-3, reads DSGVTQTPKHLITATGQRVTLRCSPRSGDLSVYWYQQSLDQGLQFLIQYYNGEERAKGNILERFSAQQFPDLHSELNLSSLELGDSALYFCASSPGPAGGPRGDTQYFGPGTRLTVL.

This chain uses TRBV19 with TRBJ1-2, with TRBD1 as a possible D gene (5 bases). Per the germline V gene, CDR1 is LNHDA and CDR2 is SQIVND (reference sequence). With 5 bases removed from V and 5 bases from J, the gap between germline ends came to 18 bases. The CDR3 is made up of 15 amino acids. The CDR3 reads CASSLGVHPTYGYTF. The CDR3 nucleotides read TGTGCCAGTAGTCTGGGGGTACACCCTACGTATGGCTACACCTTC.